This T cell receptor beta chain stems from a study of cytotoxic CD8 clonotypes in ibrutinib-treated CLL. Study findings and constraints: Treatment left the uncommon public clonotypes either contracted or stable in frequency. Circulating CD8+ T-cell counts were tracked by baseline clonality, which exceeded that of age-matched healthy donors.

The source of around 2 micrograms of genomic DNA for TCR beta libraries was cryopreserved PBMCs. The ends lost 1 base at V and 4 bases at J; junction bases unmatched: 15. The CDR3 spans 19 residues. The germline gives CDR1 LNHNV, CDR2 YYDKDF (reference sequence). Assay used: immunoSEQ multiplex PCR; TCRdb lists only in-frame clones, some missing. The sample contains about 22,000 clones, roughly 70% of which appear only once. As regards this clone: What it binds is unknown.

The TCR originated in a human donor with chronic lymphocytic leukemia. Source: PBMCs, taken after 12 months of ibrutinib treatment. The J gene is TRBJ2-1, the V gene TRBV15; 8 bases map to TRBD2. In DNA form, the CDR3 reads TGTGCCACCAGCAGAGTGAGGTACCCTAACGGGGGGGCTTACAATGAGCAGTTCTTC. It codes for CATSRVRYPNGGAYNEQFF.